Below, 13 T cell receptor beta chains from the same sample are listed, as sequenced in a study of T cells in Graves' hyperthyroidism and ophthalmopathy. It was RNA transcripts that yielded the amplified TCR beta CDR3 regions. TCR CDR3 underwent first-round RT-PCR with the HTBI primer set. TCRdb fed the multiplex PCR reads into MiXCR, producing one record per CDR3 protein. Of around 350,000 distinct CDR3 sequences listed, about 19% were seen once; the top ten hold 3.7%. Sequenced input: blood. The receptors originated from a woman aged 18-29 years with Graves' hyperthyroidism.

This clonotype was observed at least ten times. This chain uses TRBV28 with TRBJ2-7; a weak D match, TRBD1 (5 bases). This CDR3 contains 12 residues. The germline gives CDR1 MDHEN, CDR2 SYDVKM. V shed 7 bases and J shed 4 bases, with 11 bases lying between them. CDR3 sequence: CASTLPGYEQYF. The CDR3 DNA sequence: TGTGCCAGCACCCTCCCAGGGTACGAGCAGTACTTC.

As concerns this clonotype: The CDR3 ends on some other residue instead of the conserved phenylalanine or tryptophan, so this is likely a read error. The DNA is left out, because the CDR3 cannot be placed on it with certainty; the CDR3 is given as TCRdb lists it. The chain carries TRBV28 and TRBJ1-1; the D call in the table, TRBD1, was not verified against the DNA. The CDR3 comprises 16 residues, both ends counted. The germline CDR1 and CDR2 sequences are MDHEN and SYDVKM. This CDR3 reads CASTLRPGGMNTEACL.

This clonotype was seen many times. In nucleotides, the CDR3 is TGTGCCAGCTCCCTCATGGAGGAAGAGACCCAGTACTTC. Protein: CASSLMEEETQYF. The chain couples TRBV18 to TRBJ2-5; D may be TRBD2 (5 bases). The V gene lost 6 bases and the J gene lost 3 bases, with 11 bases spanning the gap. CDR3 size: 13 residues. Germline V lookup: CDR1 KGHSH, CDR2 LQKENI.

This clonotype was observed many times. The chain links TRBV7-2 to TRBJ2-5, with TRBD2 as a possible D gene (6 bases). Trimming took 1 base from V and 5 from J, leaving 14 bases between them. The CDR3 extends over 15 amino acids. The germline CDR1 and CDR2 sequences are SGHTA and FQGNSA. CDR3 nucleotides: TGTGCCAGCAGCTTAGGTAGCGGTGACACGGAGACCCAGTACTTC. Amino acids: CASSLGSGDTETQYF.

This clonotype appeared many times. CDR3: CASSLGALGLMNTEAFF. CDR3 in DNA: TGTGCCAGCAGCCTCGGGGCCCTCGGACTCATGAACACTGAAGCTTTCTTT. This chain uses TRBV6-1 with TRBJ1-1; D is possibly TRBD1 (5 bases). Trimming pared 6 bases from V and 0 bases from J, leaving 20 bases between. Germline V gene data show CDR1 as MNHNS and CDR2 as SASEGT. The CDR3 runs to 17 residues.

This clonotype was recorded many times. This chain links TRBV5-1 with TRBJ2-7, with D possibly being TRBD1 or TRBD2 (5 bases each). CDR3 length equals 14 residues. Trimming took off 5 bases at V and 6 bases at J, with 18 bases between the two ends. CDR1 is SGHRS, CDR2 YFSETQ, per germline. As DNA, the CDR3 is TGCGCCAGCAGGCACGCGTGGGGGTCGGGCGAGCAGTACTTC. The encoded protein is CASRHAWGSGEQYF.

This clonotype has a count of ten or more. The gene calls are TRBV28 and TRBJ2-7, with TRBD1 identical over 7 bases. Trimming took 5 bases from V and 5 from J; bases not matched to a gene: 6. Germline V gives CDR1 MDHEN, CDR2 SYDVKM. The CDR3 spans 13 residues. The CDR3 sequence: CASSPSTGHEQYF. The CDR3 DNA reads TGTGCCAGCAGTCCATCGACAGGGCACGAGCAGTACTTC.

This clonotype was counted many times. This chain joins TRBV28 and TRBJ2-5; D is possibly TRBD1 (5 bases). Trimming removed 6 bases from V and 3 bases from J, with 11 bases in between. Germline CDR1 reads MDHEN; CDR2 reads SYDVKM. The CDR3 runs 13 residues. CDR3 in amino acids: CASSLGREETQYF. CDR3 nucleotides: TGTGCCAGCAGCTTAGGCAGGGAAGAGACCCAGTACTTC.

The chain links TRBV6-1 to TRBJ2-7; D is uncertain. The V gene's germline CDR1 is MNHNS and CDR2 SASEGT. The V end lost 6 bases, the J end lost 6 bases, and 15 bases lay between the germline ends. The CDR3 contains 13 residues. The DNA of the CDR3 is TGTGCCAGCAGAAATAAGGAAGCTTCCGAGCAGTACTTC. It codes for CASRNKEASEQYF.

This rearrangement joins TRBV10-3 to TRBJ2-5, with TRBD2 identical over 8 bases. J was trimmed by 4 bases and V by 8 bases; bases with no gene match: 6. Germline V gives CDR1 ENHRY, CDR2 SYGVKD. The CDR3 consists of 13 residues. The CDR3: CAIAAGGRETQYF. The CDR3, as DNA: TGTGCCATCGCGGCGGGGGGCCGAGAGACCCAGTACTTC.

The J gene is TRBJ1-1, the V gene TRBV7-8; a weak D match, TRBD1 (6 bases). The germline V and J ends were trimmed by 0 bases and 1 base, with 12 bases remaining between them. The V gene's germline CDR1 is SGHVS and CDR2 FQNEAQ. The CDR3 has 16 amino acids. CDR3 protein: CASSLARWDKNTEAFF. The CDR3 nucleotides are TGTGCCAGCAGCTTAGCTCGGTGGGACAAGAACACTGAAGCTTTCTTT.

This clonotype was recorded at least ten times. J is TRBJ2-5 and V is TRBV10-3, with TRBD1 matching 8 bases. V was clipped by 3 bases and J by 3 bases; unmatched bases: 6. The V gene's germline CDR1 is ENHRY and CDR2 SYGVKD. The length of the CDR3 is 15 residues. For the CDR3, the DNA is TGTGCCATCAGTGATAGCAGGGGGCTGGAAGAGACCCAGTACTTC. Residues: CAISDSRGLEETQYF.

CDR3 protein: CASALDPGFYDTGELFF. As DNA, the CDR3 is TGTGCCAGCGCTTTAGATCCGGGATTCTATGACACCGGGGAGCTGTTTTTT. The chain uses TRBV3-1 and TRBJ2-2; a possible D gene is TRBD2 (5 bases). This CDR3 has 17 residues. From germline, CDR1 is LGHDT and CDR2 YNNKEL (reference sequence). The V end was cut by 8 bases, the J end by 3 bases, with 22 bases between.